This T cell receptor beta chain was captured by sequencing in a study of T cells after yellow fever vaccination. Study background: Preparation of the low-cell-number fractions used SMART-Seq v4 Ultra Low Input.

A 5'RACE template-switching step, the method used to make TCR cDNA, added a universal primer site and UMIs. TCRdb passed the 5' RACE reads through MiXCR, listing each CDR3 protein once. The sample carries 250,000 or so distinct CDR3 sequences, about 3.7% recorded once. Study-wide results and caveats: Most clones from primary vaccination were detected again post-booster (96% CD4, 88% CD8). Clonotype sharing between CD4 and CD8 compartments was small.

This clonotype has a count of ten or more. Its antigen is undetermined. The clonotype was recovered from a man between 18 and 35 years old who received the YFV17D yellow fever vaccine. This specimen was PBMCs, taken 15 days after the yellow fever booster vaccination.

The CDR3 reads CASSLKAAPNGYTF. The CDR3 DNA reads as TGTGCCAGCAGTTTAAAAGCAGCACCCAATGGCTACACCTTC. The chain uses TRBV27 and TRBJ1-2; D call uncertain. Germline V lookup: CDR1 MNHEY, CDR2 SMNVEV (reference sequence). Trimming removed 2 bases from V and 6 bases from J, with 13 bases in between. The CDR3 spans 14 residues.